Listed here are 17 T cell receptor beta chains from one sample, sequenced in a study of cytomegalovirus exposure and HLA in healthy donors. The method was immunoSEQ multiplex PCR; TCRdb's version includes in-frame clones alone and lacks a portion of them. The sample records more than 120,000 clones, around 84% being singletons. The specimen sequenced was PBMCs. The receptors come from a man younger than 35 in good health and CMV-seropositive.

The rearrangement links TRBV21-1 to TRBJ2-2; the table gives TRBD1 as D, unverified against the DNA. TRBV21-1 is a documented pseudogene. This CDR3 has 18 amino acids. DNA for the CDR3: TGTGCCAGCAGCGGTCGACAGGGGCCATTACCCAGGGGCGGGGAGCTGTTTTTT. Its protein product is CASSGRQGPLPRGGELFF.

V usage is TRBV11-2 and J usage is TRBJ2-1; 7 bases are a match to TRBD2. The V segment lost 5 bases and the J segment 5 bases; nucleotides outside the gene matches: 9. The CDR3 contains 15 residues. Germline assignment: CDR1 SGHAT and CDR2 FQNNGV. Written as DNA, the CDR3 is TGTGCCAGCAGCCCCTGGGCTAGCGGTAACAATGAGCAGTTCTTC. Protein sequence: CASSPWASGNNEQFF.

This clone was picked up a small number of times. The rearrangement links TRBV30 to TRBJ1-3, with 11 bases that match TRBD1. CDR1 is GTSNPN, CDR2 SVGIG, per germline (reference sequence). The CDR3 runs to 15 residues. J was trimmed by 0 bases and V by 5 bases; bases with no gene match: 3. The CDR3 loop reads CAWGTGGVSGNTIYF. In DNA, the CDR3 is TGTGCCTGGGGGACAGGGGGAGTCTCTGGAAACACCATATATTTT.

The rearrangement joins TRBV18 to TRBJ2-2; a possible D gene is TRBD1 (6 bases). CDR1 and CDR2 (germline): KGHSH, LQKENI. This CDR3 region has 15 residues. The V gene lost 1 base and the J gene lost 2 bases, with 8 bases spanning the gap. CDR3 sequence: CASSPLGGNTGELFF. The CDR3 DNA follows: TGTGCCAGCTCACCACTAGGGGGTAACACCGGGGAGCTGTTTTTT.

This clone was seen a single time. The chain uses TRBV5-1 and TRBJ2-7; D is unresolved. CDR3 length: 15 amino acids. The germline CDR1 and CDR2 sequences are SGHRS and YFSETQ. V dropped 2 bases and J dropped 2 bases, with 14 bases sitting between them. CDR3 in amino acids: CASSFGSASAYEQYF. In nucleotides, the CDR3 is TGCGCCAGCAGCTTCGGGTCGGCATCAGCCTACGAGCAGTACTTC. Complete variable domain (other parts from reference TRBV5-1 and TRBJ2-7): KAGVTQTPRYLIKTRGQQVTLSCSPISGHRSVSWYQQTPGQGLQFLFEYFSETQRNKGNFPGRFSGRQFSNSRSEMNVSTLELGDSALYLCASSFGSASAYEQYFGPGTRLTVT.

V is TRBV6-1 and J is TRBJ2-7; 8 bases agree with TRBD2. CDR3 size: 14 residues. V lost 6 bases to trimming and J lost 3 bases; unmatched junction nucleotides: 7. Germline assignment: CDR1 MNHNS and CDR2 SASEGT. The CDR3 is CASSGGGRGYEQYF. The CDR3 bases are TGTGCCAGCAGCGGCGGGGGGAGAGGCTACGAGCAGTACTTC.

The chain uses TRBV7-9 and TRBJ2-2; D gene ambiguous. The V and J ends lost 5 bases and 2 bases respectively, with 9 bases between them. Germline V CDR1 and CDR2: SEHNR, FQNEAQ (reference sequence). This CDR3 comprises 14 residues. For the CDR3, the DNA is TGTGCCAGCAGCCAACGCGCAAACACCGGGGAGCTGTTTTTT. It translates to CASSQRANTGELFF.

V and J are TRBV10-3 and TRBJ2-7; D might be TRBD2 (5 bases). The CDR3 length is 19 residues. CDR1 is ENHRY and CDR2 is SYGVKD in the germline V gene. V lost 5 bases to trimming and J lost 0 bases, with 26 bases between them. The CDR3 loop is CAISNGGYGQSSLSYEQYF. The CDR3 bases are TGTGCCATCAGTAATGGCGGGTACGGGCAATCATCCCTCTCCTACGAGCAGTACTTC.

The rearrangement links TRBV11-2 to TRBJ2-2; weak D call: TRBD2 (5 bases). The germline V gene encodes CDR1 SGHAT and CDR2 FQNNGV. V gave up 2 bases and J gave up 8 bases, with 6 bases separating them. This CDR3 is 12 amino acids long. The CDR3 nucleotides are TGTGCCAGCAGCTTAAGGGAGGGGGAGCTGTTTTTT. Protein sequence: CASSLREGELFF.

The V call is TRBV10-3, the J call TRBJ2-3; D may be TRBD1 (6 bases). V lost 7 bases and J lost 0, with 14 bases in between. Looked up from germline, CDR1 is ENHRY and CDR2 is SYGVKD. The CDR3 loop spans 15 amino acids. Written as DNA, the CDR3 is TGTGCCATCAATCCAGGACAGACTAGCACAGATACGCAGTATTTT. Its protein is CAINPGQTSTDTQYF.

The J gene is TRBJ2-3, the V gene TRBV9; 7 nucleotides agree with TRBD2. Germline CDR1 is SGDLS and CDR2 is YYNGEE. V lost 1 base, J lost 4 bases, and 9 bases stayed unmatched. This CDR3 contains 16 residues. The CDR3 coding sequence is TGTGCCAGCAGCGTAACCCTAGCGAGCGGGGCAGATACGCAGTATTTT. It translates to CASSVTLASGADTQYF.

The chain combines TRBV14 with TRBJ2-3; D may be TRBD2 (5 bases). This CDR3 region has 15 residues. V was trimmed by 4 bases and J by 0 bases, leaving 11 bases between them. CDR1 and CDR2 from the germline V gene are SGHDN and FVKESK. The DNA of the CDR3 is TGTGCCAGCAGCCCCGTCGGAGGAAGCACAGATACGCAGTATTTT. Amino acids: CASSPVGGSTDTQYF.

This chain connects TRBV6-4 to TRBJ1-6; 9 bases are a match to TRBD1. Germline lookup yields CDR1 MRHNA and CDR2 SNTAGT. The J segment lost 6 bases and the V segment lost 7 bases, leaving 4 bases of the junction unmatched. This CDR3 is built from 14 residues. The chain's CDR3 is CASKPDRGNSPLHF. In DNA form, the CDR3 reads TGTGCCAGCAAACCGGACAGGGGTAATTCACCCCTCCACTTT.

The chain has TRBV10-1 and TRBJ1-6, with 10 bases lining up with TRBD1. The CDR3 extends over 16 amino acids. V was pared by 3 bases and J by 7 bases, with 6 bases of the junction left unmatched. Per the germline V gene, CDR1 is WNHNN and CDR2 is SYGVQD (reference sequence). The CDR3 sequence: CASSDSRTGGNSPLHF. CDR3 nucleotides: TGCGCCAGCAGTGATTCCCGGACAGGGGGGAATTCACCCCTCCACTTT.

The CDR3 loop is CASTFSGSQFNYGYTF. CDR3 nucleotide sequence: TGTGCCAGCACCTTTTCGGGGAGCCAGTTTAACTATGGCTACACCTTC. This chain connects TRBV7-8 to TRBJ1-2; D gene uncertain. The CDR3 runs to 16 residues. Germline V gene sequence: CDR1 SGHVS, CDR2 FQNEAQ. The V and J ends lost 7 bases and 1 base respectively, with 19 bases between them.

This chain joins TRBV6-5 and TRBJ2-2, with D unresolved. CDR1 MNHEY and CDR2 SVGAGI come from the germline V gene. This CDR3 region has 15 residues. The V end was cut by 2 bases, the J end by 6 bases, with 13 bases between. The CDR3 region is CASSYLAERPGELFF. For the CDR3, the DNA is TGTGCCAGCAGTTACCTTGCAGAGCGACCCGGGGAGCTGTTTTTT.

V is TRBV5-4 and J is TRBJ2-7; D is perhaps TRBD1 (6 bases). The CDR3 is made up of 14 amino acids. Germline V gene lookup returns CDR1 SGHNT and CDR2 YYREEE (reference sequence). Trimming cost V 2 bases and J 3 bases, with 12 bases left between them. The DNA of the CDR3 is TGTGCCAGCAGCTTTCTACAGGGTGGCTACGAGCAGTACTTC. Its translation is CASSFLQGGYEQYF.